The rows below give T cell receptor beta chains drawn from one sample of a study of metastatic and nonmetastatic thyroid tumors. MiXCR reprocessed the PCR reads for TCRdb. The table lists tens of thousands of clones, around 20% of them singletons, with around 7.6% in the top ten. Specimen: blood. These receptors came from a female donor with papillary thyroid cancer or a benign thyroid nodule (not recorded which). Some clones in this sample may be carry-over from other donors' samples. The CDR3 runs from the conserved cysteine through the conserved F or W. D genes are given only for firm matches. The size field is filled for only some rows; it gives once, few, many or a size class.

V gene	clone size	J gene	D gene	CDR3 DNA	CDR3 protein
TRBV6-5	large	TRBJ1-2	-	TGTGCCAGCAGTTACGAAGGCGGTGGCTACACCTTC	CASSYEGGGYTF
TRBV19	medium-sized	TRBJ2-7	-	TGTGCCAGTCAAAACCAAGTGGGGCGGGAATCCGAGCAGTACTTC	CASQNQVGRESEQYF
TRBV3-1	many	TRBJ2-3	TRBD1	TGTGCCAGCAGCTCCCGGGACAGGGGCTGGGCAGATACGCAGTATTTT	CASSSRDRGWADTQYF
TRBV18	-	TRBJ2-7	TRBD2	TGTGCCAGCTCTCCGCAACCCCCATTTAGCGGGATCCCATACGAGCAGCACTTC	CASSPQPPFSGIPYEQHF
TRBV11-3	many	TRBJ2-5	-	TGTGCCAGCAGCTCCACTTGGGGCGGAGACGAAGAGACCCAGTACTTC	CASSSTWGGDEETQYF
TRBV24-1	medium-sized	TRBJ2-7	-	TGTGCCACCAGTGACCCCCCGTCCTACGAGCAGTACTTC	CATSDPPSYEQYF
TRBV5-1	many	TRBJ1-1	-	TGCGCCAGCAGTTCCCGGGACACGAACACTGAAGCTTTCTTT	CASSSRDTNTEAFF
TRBV6-2/TRBV6-3	-	TRBJ1-4	-	TGTGCCAGCAGTTGGACATCGGACGAAAAATTGTTTTTT	CASSWTSDEKLFF
TRBV14	-	TRBJ1-2	-	TGTGCCAGCAGCCAAGATAGGGTCCGCCAGTCCTTC	CASSQDRVRQSF
TRBV13	many	TRBJ2-1	-	TGTGCCAGCAGCCCCACCGGTGGGTCTTACAATGAGCAGTTCTTC	CASSPTGGSYNEQFF